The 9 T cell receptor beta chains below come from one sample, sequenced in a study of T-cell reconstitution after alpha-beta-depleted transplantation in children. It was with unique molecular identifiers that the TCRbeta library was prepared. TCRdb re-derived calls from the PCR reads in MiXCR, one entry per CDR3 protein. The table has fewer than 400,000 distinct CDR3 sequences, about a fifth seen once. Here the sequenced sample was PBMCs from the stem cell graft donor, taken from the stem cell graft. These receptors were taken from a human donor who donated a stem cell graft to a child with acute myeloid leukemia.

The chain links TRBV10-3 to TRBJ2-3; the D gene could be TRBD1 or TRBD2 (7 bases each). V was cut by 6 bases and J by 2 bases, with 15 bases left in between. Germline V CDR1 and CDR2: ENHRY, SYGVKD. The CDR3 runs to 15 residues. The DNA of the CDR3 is TGTGCCATCAGCGGGGGAGGGACAGTCACAGATACGCAGTATTTT. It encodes CAISGGGTVTDTQYF.

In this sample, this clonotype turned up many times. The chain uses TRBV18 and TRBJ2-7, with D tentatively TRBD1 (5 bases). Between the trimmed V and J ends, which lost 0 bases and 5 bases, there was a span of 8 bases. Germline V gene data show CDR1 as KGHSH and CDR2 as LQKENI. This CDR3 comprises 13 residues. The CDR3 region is CASSPPPGNEQYF. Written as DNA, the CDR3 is TGTGCCAGCTCACCACCCCCAGGGAACGAGCAGTACTTC.

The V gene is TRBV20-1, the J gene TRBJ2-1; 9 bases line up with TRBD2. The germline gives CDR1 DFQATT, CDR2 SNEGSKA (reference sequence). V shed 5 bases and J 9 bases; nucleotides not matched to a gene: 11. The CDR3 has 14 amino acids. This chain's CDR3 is CSAGIAGVSREQFF. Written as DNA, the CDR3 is TGCAGTGCTGGAATAGCGGGAGTTTCTCGTGAGCAGTTCTTC.

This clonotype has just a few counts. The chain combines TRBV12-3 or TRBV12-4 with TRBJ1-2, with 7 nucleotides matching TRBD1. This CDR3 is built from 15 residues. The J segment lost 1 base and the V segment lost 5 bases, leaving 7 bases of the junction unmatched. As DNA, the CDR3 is TGTGCCAGCAGTCCCAAGGGACAGAATAACTATGGCTACACCTTC. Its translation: CASSPKGQNNYGYTF.

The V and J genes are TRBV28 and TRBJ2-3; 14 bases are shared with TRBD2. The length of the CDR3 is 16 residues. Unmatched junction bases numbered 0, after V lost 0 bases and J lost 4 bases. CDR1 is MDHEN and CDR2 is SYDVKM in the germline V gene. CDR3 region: CASSLWGLAGADTQYF. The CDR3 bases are TGTGCCAGCAGTTTATGGGGACTAGCGGGAGCAGATACGCAGTATTTT. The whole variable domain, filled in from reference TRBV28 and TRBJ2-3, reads DVKVTQSSRYLVKRTGEKVFLECVQDMDHENMFWYRQDPGLGLRLIYFSYDVKMKEKGDIPEGYSVSREKKERFSLILESASTNQTSMYLCASSLWGLAGADTQYFGPGTRLTVL.

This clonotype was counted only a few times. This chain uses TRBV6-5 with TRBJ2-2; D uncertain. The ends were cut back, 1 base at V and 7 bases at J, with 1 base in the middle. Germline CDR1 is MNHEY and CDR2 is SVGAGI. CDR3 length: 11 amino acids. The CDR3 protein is CASSYYGELFF. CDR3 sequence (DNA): TGTGCCAGCAGTTACTACGGGGAGCTGTTTTTT.

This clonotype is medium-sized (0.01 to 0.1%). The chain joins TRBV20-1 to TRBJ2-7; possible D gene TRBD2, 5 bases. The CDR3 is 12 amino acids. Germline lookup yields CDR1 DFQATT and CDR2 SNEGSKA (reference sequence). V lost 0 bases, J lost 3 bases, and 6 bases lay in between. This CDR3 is CSARDRDYEQYF. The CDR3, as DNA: TGCAGTGCTAGAGACCGGGACTACGAGCAGTACTTC.

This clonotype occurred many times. DNA of the CDR3: TGTGCCAGCAGTTTCCCCACCTCCCAAGGGTACGAGCAGTACTTC. Its translation is CASSFPTSQGYEQYF. The chain combines TRBV12-3 or TRBV12-4 with TRBJ2-7; D gene ambiguous. Trimming left V 3 bases short and J 4 bases short, with 16 bases between. The CDR3 is 15 amino acids.

Here the CDR3 reads CASSYSAGGVNTIYF. The DNA for the CDR3 is TGTGCCAGCAGTTACTCGGCAGGGGGCGTGAACACCATATATTTT. The rearrangement uses TRBV6-5 and TRBJ1-3; 8 bases line up with TRBD1. Unmatched junction bases numbered 5, after V lost 0 bases and J lost 7 bases. The V gene's germline CDR1 is MNHEY and CDR2 SVGAGI. This CDR3 contains 15 residues.